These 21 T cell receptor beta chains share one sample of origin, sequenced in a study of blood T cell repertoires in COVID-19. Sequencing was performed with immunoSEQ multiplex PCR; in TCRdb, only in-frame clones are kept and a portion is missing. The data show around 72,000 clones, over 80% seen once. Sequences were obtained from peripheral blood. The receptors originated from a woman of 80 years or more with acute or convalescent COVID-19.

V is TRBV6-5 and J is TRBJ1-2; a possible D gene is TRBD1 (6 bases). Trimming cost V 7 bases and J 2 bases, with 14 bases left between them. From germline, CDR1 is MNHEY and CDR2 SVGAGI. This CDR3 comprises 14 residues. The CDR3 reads CASNPTGWNYGYTF. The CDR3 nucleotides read TGTGCCAGCAACCCCACAGGGTGGAACTATGGCTACACCTTC.

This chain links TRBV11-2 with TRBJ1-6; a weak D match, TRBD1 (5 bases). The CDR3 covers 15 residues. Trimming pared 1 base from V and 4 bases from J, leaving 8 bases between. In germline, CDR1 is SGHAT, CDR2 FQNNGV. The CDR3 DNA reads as TGTGCCAGCAGCTTAGGGGGGGTGTATAATTCACCCCTCCACTTT. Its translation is CASSLGGVYNSPLHF.

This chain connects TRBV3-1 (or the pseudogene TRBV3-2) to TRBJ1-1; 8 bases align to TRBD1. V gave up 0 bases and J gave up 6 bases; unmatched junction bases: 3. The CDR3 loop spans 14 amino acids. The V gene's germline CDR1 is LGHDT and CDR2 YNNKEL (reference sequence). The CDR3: CASSQDRGQAEAFF. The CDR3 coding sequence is TGTGCCAGCAGCCAAGACAGGGGGCAAGCTGAAGCTTTCTTT.

The CDR3 loop reads CASSLASTVNTEAFF. The CDR3 DNA follows: TGTGCCAGCAGCTTAGCTTCGACAGTGAACACTGAAGCTTTCTTT. The chain joins TRBV7-9 to TRBJ1-1; D is possibly TRBD1 (5 bases). CDR3 size: 15 residues. The germline gives CDR1 SEHNR, CDR2 FQNEAQ (reference sequence). V was trimmed by 0 bases and J by 0 bases, leaving 8 bases between them.

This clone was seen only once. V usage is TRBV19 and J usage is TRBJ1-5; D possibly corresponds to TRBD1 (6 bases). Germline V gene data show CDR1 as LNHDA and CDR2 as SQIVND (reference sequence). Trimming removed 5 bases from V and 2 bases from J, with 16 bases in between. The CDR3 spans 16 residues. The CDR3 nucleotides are TGTGCCAGTAGTCCCACCCTCAGGGGAGGCAATCAGCCCCAGCATTTT. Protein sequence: CASSPTLRGGNQPQHF.

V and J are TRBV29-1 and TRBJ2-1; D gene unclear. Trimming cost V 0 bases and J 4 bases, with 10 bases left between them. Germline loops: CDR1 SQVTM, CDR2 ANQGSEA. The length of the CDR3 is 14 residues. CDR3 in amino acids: CSVEDFVLYNEQFF. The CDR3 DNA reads TGCAGCGTTGAAGATTTTGTCCTGTACAATGAGCAGTTCTTC.

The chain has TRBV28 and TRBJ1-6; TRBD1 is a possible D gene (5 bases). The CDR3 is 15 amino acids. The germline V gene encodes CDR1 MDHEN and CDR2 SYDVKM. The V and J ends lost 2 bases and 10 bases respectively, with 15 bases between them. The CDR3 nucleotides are TGTGCCAGCAGTTTAGATATGAGGAAGGGGTCACCCCTCCACTTT. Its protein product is CASSLDMRKGSPLHF.

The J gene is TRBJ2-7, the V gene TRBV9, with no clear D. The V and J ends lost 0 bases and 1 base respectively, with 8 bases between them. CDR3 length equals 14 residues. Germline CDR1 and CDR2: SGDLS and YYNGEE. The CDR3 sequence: CASSVAAGSYEQYF. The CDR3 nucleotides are TGTGCCAGCAGCGTAGCAGCAGGTTCCTACGAGCAGTACTTC.

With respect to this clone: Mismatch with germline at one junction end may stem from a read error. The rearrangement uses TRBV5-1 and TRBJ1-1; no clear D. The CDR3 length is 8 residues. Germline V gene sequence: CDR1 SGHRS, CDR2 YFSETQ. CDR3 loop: CASIRGSF. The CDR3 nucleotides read TGCGCCAGCATTCGTGGGAGTTTT.

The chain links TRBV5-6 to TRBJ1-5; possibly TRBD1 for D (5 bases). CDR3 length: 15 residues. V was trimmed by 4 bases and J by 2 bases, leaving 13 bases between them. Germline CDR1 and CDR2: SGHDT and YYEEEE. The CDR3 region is CASSAGGARNQPQHF. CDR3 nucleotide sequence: TGTGCCAGCAGCGCAGGAGGGGCACGCAATCAGCCCCAGCATTTT.

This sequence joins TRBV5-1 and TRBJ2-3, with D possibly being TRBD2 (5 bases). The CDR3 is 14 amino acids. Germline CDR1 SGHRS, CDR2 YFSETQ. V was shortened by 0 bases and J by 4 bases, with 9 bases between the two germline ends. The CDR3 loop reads CASSLGGSADTQYF. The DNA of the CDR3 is TGCGCCAGCAGCTTGGGGGGTAGCGCAGATACGCAGTATTTT. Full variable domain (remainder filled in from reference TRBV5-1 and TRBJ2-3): KAGVTQTPRYLIKTRGQQVTLSCSPISGHRSVSWYQQTPGQGLQFLFEYFSETQRNKGNFPGRFSGRQFSNSRSEMNVSTLELGDSALYLCASSLGGSADTQYFGPGTRLTVL.

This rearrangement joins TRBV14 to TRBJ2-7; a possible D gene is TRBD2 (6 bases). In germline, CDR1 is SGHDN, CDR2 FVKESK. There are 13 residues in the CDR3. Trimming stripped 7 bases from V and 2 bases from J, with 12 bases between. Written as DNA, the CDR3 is TGTGCCAGCAATAGCGGTAGAACCTACGAGCAGTACTTC. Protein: CASNSGRTYEQYF.

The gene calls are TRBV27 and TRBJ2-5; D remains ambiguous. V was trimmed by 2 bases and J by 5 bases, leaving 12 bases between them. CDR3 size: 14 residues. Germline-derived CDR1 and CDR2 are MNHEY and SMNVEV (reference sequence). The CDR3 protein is CASSLTWSRETQYF. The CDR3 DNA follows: TGTGCCAGCAGTTTAACATGGAGTCGCGAGACCCAGTACTTC.

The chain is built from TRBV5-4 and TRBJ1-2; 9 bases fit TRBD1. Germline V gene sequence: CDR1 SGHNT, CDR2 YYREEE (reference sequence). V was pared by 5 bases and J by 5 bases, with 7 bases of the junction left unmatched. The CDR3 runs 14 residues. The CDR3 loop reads CASSPGQGPYGYTF. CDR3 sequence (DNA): TGTGCCAGCAGTCCGGGACAGGGACCGTATGGCTACACCTTC.

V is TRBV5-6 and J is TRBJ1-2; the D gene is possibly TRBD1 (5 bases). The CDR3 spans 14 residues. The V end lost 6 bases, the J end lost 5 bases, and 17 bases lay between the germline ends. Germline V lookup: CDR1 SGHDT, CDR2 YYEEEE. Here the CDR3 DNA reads TGTGCCAGCACCAGCCGGGGGACCCAATATGGCTACACCTTC. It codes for CASTSRGTQYGYTF.

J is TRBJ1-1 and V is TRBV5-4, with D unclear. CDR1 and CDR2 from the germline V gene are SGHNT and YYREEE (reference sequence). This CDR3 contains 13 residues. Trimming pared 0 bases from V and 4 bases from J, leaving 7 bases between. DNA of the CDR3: TGTGCCAGCAGCTTGGCCGTCCGCACTGAAGCTTTCTTT. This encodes CASSLAVRTEAFF.

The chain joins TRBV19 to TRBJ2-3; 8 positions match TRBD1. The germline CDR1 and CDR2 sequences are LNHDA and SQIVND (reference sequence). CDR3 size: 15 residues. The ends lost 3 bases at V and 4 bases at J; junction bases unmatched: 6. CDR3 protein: CASSILRGRPDTQYF. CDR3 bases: TGTGCCAGTAGTATTCTCAGGGGGCGCCCAGATACGCAGTATTTT.

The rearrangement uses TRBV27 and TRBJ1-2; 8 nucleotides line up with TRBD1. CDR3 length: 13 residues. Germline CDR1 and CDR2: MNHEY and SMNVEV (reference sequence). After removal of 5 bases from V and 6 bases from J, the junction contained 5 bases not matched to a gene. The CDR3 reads CASSRTGGDGYTF. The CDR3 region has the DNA TGTGCCAGCAGTCGAACAGGGGGTGATGGCTACACCTTC.

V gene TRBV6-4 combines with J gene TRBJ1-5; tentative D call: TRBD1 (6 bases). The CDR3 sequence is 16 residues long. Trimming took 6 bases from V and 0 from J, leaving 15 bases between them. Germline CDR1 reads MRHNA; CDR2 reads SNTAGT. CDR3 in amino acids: CASRDSQIYSNQPQHF. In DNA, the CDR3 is TGTGCCAGCAGGGACAGCCAAATATATAGCAATCAGCCCCAGCATTTT.

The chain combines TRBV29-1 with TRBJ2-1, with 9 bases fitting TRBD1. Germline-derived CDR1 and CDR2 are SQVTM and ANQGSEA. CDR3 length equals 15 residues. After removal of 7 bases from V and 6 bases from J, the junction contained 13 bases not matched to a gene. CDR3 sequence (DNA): TGCAGCGCCTATCGCGGGACAGGGTTTTTCAATGAGCAGTTCTTC. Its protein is CSAYRGTGFFNEQFF.

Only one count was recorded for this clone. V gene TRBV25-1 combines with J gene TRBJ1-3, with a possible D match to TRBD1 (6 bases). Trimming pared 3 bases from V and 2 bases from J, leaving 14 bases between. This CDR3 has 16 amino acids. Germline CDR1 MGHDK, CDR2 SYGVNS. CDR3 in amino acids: CASSERFRGTGNTIYF. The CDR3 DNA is TGTGCCAGCAGTGAGAGGTTCAGGGGAACTGGAAACACCATATATTTT.